These T cell receptor beta chains were read from a single sample in a study of CD8+CD57+ T cells in acquired aplastic anemia. TCRdb itself ran the reads through MiXCR, one entry per CDR3 protein. The sample lists under 200,000 distinct CDR3 sequences; approximately 50% were seen once. The sample taken for sequencing was sorted CD4+, CD8+, or CD8+CD57+ T cells (not recorded which) from PBMCs. The receptors were sampled from a human donor with aplastic anemia. The conserved cysteine and the conserved F or W are not part of the CDR3 here. Fields, in order: clone size, J gene, V gene, CDR3 protein. For some rows the clone size is stated as once, few or many, or as a class when expanded; others skip it.

>-|TRBJ2-3|TRBV24-1
ATGDRGRDTQY
>few|TRBJ2-5|TRBV24-1
ATSDATEGETQY
>-|TRBJ2-7|TRBV7-6
ASSPVAGREQY
>-|TRBJ1-2|TRBV19
ASSVPGAYGYT
>few|TRBJ1-6|TRBV2
ASRHLGDSPLH
>many|TRBJ1-1|TRBV2
ASSEYGMNTEAF
>-|TRBJ1-1|TRBV29-1
SGGNWNTEAF
>-|TRBJ1-3|TRBV30
AIRLVGSGNTIY
>-|TRBJ2-3|TRBV11-2
ASSPRTSGSTQY
>-|TRBJ1-1|TRBV2
ASRPLHSVNTEAF
>many|TRBJ1-5|TRBV10-3
AISSSGTGVQPQH
>-|TRBJ2-5|TRBV20-1
SARGRGPETQY
>many|TRBJ1-1|TRBV6-2/TRBV6-3
ASSYRADGLNTEAF